This T cell receptor (beta chain) was obtained from a study of control samples from healthy donors and cancer patients. Profiling relied on immunoSEQ multiplex PCR, and the TCRdb table lists in-frame clones only, not all of them. The top ten hold approximately 8.6% of the sample, which has 130,000 to 150,000 clones, roughly nine tenths seen once. The CDR3 runs 13 residues. The V segment lost 6 bases and the J segment 5 bases; nucleotides outside the gene matches: 1. Per germline, CDR1 MNHEY and CDR2 SVGAGI. The chain joins TRBV6-5 to TRBJ2-7; 13 nucleotides agree with TRBD2. The TCR sequence derives from a woman aged 25-40 years in good health. Sequencing was done on a sample of blood. CDR3 protein: CASSGLAGDEQYF. The CDR3 DNA reads as TGTGCCAGCAGCGGACTAGCGGGGGACGAGCAGTACTTC.